This TCR beta chain was profiled in a study of beta chain features in type 1 diabetes. For the study at large: When patients were set against healthy donors, age, gender and cell yields were similar.

The authors reverse transcribed all of the isolated RNA, so sequencing captured expressed TCRB transcripts. The protocol was immunoSEQ multiplex PCR, while the TCRdb copy is restricted to in-frame clones and leaves out a portion. This sample has approximately 330,000 clones, with approximately 10% found just once. It was one heparinised blood draw, averaging about 116 mL, that each donor gave. Notes on this clone: The antigen remains unidentified.

Study observations and caveats: Possible PCR preference for shorter templates applied equally to patients and controls. VDJ junctions sequenced from type 1 diabetes patients showed fewer insertions and more deletions.

CDR1 and CDR2 from the germline V gene are MNHNS and SASEGT. The CDR3 spans 16 residues. V dropped 1 base and J dropped 5 bases, with 18 bases sitting between them. The sequence derives from a young woman in good health. The sequenced material came from naive CD4+ T cells from blood. The chain links TRBV6-1 to TRBJ2-7; D might be TRBD2 (6 bases). In DNA, the CDR3 is TGTGCCAGCAGTGAAGAGGGGTCGGGAGTCCTCAACGAGCAGTACTTC. Protein product: CASSEEGSGVLNEQYF.